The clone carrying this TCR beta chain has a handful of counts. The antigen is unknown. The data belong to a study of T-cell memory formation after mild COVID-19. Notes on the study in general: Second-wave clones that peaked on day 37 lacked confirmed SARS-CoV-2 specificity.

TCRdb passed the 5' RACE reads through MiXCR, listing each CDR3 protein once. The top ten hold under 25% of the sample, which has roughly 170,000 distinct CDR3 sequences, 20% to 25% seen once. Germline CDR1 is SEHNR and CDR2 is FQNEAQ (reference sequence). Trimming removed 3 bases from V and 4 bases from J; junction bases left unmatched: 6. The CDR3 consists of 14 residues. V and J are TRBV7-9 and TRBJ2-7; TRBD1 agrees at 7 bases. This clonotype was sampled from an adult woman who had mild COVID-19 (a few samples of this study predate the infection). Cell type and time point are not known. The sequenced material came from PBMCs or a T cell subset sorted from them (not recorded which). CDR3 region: CASSFSLQGYEQYF. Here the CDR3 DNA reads TGTGCCAGCAGCTTTTCATTACAGGGGTACGAGCAGTACTTC.